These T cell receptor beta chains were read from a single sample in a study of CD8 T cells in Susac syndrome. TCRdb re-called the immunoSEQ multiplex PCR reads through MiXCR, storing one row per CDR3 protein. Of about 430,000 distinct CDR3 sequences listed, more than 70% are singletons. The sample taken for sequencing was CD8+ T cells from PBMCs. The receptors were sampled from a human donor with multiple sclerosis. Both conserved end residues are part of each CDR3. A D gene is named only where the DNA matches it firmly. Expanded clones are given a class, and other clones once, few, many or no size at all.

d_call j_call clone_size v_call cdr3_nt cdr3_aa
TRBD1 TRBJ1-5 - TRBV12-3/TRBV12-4 TGTGCCAGCAGTCGACAGGGGGCAGGGATGGGGCCCCAGCATTTT CASSRQGAGMGPQHF
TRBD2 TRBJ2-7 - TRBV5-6 TGTGCCAGCAGCTTGCCGGGAGGGCCCCTCTCCTACGAGCAGTACTTC CASSLPGGPLSYEQYF
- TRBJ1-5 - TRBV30 TGTGCCTGGACCGCGACAGCAAATCAGCCCCAGCATTTT CAWTATANQPQHF
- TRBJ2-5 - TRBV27 TGTGCCAGCAGGATGGGAGAGACCCAGTACTTC CASRMGETQYF
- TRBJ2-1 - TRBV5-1 TGCGCCAGCAGCTCTTCCGGGGCCTACAATGAGCAGTTCTTC CASSSSGAYNEQFF
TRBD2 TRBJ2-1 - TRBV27 TGTGCCAGCAGTCTCAGCGGGGGCGGTCTCAATGAGCAGTTCTTC CASSLSGGGLNEQFF
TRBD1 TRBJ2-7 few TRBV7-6 TGTGCCAGCAGCGCCCCGCTACAGGGGGCAGGCGAGCAGTACTTC CASSAPLQGAGEQYF
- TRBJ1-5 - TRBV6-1 TGTGCCAGCAGTACCTCACAGGGAGGGACGCAGCCCCAGCATTTT CASSTSQGGTQPQHF
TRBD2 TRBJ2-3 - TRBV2 TGTGCCAGCAGCCCAGGACTAGCGGGAGGGCCTAGCACAGATACGCAGTATTTT CASSPGLAGGPSTDTQYF
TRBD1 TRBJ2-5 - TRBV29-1 TGCAGCGCTTACAGGGGCGAAGAGACCCAGTACTTC CSAYRGEETQYF
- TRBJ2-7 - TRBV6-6 TGTGCCACGAGATCCTCCTACGAGCAGTACTTC CATRSSYEQYF
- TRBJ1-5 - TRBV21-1 TGTGCCAGCAGCAAAGGACGGTACAGGGAAAATAGCAATCAGCCCCAGCATTTT CASSKGRYRENSNQPQHF
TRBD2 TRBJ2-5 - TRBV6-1 TGTGCCAGCAGTAACCTAGCGGGGGACCAAGAGACCCAGTACTTC CASSNLAGDQETQYF
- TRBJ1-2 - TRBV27 TGTGCCAGCAGTTTATCGAATGGGTTGATCGATGGCTACACCTTC CASSLSNGLIDGYTF
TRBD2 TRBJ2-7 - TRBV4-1 TGCGCCAGCAGCCAAGTACCTAGCGGGAGGTACGAGCAGTACTTC CASSQVPSGRYEQYF
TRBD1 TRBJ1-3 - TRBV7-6 TGTGCCAGCAGCTTAGGAGGGACAGCCTCTTGGTCTTCTGGAAACACCATATATTTT CASSLGGTASWSSGNTIYF
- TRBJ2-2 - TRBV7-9 TGTGCCAGCAGCGATACCAGCCTGAGCACCGGGGAGCTGTTTTTT CASSDTSLSTGELFF
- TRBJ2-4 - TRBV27 TGTGCCAGCAGTTTAGGGGTGGATCTAGCCAAAAACATTCAGTACTTC CASSLGVDLAKNIQYF
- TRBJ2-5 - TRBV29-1 TGCAGCGTCGATGGACTCGCCGGACGGGAGACCCAGTACTTC CSVDGLAGRETQYF
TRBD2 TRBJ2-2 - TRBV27 TGTGCCAGCAGTTTATCGCTACTAGCGGGGAACACCGGGGAGCTGTTTTTT CASSLSLLAGNTGELFF
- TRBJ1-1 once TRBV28 TGTGCCAGCAGACCCCCTGGGGACACTGAAGCTTTCTTT CASRPPGDTEAFF
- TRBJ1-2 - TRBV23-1 TGCGCCAGCAGTCAACAGGGCGAAGGTGGCTACACCTTC CASSQQGEGGYTF
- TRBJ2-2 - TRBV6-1 TGTGCCAGCAGTGAGTTGGCAAGCTCGGTTGTTACCGGGGAGCTGTTTTTT CASSELASSVVTGELFF
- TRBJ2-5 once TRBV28 TGTGCCAGCAGTTCCACGGGGTACCAAGAGACCCAGTACTTC CASSSTGYQETQYF